The TCR beta chain described here comes from a study of blood T cell repertoires in COVID-19. Study overall: Sample material is recorded as cDNA or gDNA derived from T cells, B-cell-depleted T cells, or PBMCs.

The germline V and J ends were trimmed by 6 bases and 4 bases, with 9 bases remaining between them. The germline CDR1 and CDR2 sequences are MNHEY and SVGAGI. CDR3 length equals 12 residues. In the study's own analysis: Amplifying reference gene primers gave estimates of nucleated cell counts. TCRdb's table, derived via immunoSEQ multiplex PCR, lists solely in-frame clones and lacks some. Clone size and V and J calls were adopted from that table, with D and trimming inferred from the DNA. Altogether 85,000 to 95,000 clones are present, 86% being singletons, with the ten largest covering 18%. The rearrangement links TRBV6-5 to TRBJ1-2; D uncertain. Material: peripheral blood. The source is a woman older than 75 with acute or convalescent COVID-19. The CDR3 DNA sequence: TGTGCCAGCAGCGCGATGTCCTATGGCTACACCTTC. Translated, it gives CASSAMSYGYTF.